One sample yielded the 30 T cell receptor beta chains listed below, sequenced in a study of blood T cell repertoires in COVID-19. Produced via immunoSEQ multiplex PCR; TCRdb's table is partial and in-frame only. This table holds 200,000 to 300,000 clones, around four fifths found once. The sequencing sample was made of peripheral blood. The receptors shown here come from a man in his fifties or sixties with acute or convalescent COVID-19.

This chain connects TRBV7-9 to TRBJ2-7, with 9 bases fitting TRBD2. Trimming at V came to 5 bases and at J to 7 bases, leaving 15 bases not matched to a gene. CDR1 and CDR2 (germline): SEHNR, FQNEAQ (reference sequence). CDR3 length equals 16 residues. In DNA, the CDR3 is TGTGCCAGCAGCAGTGGGGCTAGCGGGACCGGTGGGGAGCAGTACTTC. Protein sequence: CASSSGASGTGGEQYF.

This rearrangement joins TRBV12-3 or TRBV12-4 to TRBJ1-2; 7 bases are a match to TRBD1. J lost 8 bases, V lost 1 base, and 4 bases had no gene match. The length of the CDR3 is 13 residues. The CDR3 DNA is TGTGCCAGCAGTTTAGGAACGACAGGGGGCTACACCTTC. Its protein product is CASSLGTTGGYTF.

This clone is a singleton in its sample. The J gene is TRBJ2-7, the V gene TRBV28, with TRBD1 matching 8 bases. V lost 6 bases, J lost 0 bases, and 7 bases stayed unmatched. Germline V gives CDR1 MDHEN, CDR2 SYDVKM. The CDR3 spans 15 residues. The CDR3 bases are TGTGCCAGCAGCGAACAGGGGGTTAGCTCCTACGAGCAGTACTTC. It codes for CASSEQGVSSYEQYF.

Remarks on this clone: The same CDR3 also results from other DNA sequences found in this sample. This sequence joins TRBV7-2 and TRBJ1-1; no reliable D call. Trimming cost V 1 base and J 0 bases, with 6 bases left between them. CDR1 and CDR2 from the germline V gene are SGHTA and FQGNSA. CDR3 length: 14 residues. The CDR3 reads CASSLGQMNTEAFF. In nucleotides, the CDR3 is TGTGCCAGCAGCTTAGGACAAATGAACACTGAAGCTTTCTTT.

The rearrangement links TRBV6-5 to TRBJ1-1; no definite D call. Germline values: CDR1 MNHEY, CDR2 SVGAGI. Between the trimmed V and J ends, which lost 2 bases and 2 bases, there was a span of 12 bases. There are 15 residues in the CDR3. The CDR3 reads CASSYEGGLNTEAFF. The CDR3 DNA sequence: TGTGCCAGCAGTTACGAAGGCGGACTAAACACTGAAGCTTTCTTT.

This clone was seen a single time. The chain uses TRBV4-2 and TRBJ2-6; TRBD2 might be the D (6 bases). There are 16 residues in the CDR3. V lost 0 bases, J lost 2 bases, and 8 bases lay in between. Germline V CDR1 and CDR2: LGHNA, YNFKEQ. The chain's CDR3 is CASSQEWRAGANVLTF. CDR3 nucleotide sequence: TGTGCCAGCAGCCAAGAATGGAGGGCTGGGGCCAACGTCCTGACTTTC.

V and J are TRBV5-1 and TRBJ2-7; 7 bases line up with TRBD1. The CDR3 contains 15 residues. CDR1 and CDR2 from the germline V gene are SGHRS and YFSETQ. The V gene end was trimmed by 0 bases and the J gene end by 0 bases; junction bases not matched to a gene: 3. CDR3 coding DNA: TGCGCCAGCAGCTTGGGGACAGGCCACTCCTACGAGCAGTACTTC. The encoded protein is CASSLGTGHSYEQYF.

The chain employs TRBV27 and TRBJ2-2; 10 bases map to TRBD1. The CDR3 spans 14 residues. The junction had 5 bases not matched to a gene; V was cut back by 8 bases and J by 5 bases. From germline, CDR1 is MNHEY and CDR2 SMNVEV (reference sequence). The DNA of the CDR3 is TGTGCCAGCGGACGGACAGGGGGGACCGGGGAGCTGTTTTTT. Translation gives CASGRTGGTGELFF.

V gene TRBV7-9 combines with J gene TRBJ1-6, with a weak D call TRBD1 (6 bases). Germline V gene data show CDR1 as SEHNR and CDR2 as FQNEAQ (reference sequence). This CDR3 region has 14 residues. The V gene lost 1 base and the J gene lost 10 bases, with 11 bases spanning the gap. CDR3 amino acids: CASSLGDIRSPLHF. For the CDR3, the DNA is TGTGCCAGCAGCTTAGGGGACATTCGGTCACCCCTCCACTTT.

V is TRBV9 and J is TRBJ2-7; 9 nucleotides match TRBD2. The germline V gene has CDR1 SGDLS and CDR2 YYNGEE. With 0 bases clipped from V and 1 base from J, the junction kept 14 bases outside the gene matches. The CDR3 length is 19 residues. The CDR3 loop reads CASSVGGLDSSGRSYEQYF. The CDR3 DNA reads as TGTGCCAGCAGCGTAGGGGGCCTGGATAGTAGCGGGAGATCCTACGAGCAGTACTTC.

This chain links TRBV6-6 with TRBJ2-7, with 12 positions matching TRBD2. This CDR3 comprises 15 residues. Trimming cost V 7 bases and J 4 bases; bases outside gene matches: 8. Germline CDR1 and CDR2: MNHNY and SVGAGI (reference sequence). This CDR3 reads CASTDRTSGIYEQYF. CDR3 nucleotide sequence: TGTGCCAGCACTGATAGGACTAGCGGGATTTACGAGCAGTACTTC.

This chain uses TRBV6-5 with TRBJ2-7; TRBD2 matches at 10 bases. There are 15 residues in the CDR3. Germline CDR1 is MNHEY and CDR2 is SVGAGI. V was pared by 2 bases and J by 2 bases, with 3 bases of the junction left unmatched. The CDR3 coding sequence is TGTGCCAGCAGTTACACCCTAGCGGGAGCCTACGAGCAGTACTTC. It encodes CASSYTLAGAYEQYF.

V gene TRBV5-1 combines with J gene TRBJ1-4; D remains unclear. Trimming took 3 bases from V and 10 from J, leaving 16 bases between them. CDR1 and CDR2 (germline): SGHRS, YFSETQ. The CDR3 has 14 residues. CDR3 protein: CASSSEPTAAKLFF. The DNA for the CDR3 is TGCGCCAGCAGCTCGGAACCTACAGCGGCAAAACTGTTTTTT.

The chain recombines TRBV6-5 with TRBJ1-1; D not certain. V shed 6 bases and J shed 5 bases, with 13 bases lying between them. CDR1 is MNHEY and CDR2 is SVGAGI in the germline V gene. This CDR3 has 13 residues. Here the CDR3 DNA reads TGTGCCAGCAGCAAATTTCGGAGGACTGAAGCTTTCTTT. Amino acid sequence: CASSKFRRTEAFF.

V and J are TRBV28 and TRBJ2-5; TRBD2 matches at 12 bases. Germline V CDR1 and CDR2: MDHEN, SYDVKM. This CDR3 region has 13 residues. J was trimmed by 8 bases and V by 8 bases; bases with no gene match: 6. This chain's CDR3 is CASLLAGGPTQYF. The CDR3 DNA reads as TGTGCCAGCTTGCTAGCGGGAGGGCCTACCCAGTACTTC.

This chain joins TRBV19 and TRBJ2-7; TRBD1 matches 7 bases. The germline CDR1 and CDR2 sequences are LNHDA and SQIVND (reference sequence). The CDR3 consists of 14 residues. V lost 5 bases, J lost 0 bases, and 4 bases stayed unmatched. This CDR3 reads CASSLGQASYEQYF. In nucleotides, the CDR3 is TGTGCCAGTAGTCTTGGACAGGCCTCCTACGAGCAGTACTTC.

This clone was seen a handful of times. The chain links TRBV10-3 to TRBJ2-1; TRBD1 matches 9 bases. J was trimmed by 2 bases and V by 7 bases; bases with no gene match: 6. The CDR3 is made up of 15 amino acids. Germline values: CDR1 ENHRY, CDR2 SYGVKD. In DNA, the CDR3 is TGTGCCATCAAGGGCGGGACAGGGACCTACAATGAGCAGTTCTTC. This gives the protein CAIKGGTGTYNEQFF.

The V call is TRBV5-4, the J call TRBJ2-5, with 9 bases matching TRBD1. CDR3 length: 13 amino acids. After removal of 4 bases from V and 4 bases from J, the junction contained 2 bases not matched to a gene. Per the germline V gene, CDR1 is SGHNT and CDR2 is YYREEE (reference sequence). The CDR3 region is CASSRQGGETQYF. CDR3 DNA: TGTGCCAGCAGCAGACAGGGGGGAGAGACCCAGTACTTC.

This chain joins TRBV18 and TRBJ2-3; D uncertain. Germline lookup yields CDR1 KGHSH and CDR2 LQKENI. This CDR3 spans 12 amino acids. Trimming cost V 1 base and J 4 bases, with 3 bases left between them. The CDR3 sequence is CASSPRPDTQYF. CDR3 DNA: TGTGCCAGCTCACCACGGCCAGATACGCAGTATTTT. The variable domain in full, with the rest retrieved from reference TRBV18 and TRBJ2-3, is NAGVMQNPRHLVRRRGQEARLRCSPMKGHSHVYWYRQLPEEGLKFMVYLQKENIIDESGMPKERFSAEFPKEGPSILRIQQVVRGDSAAYFCASSPRPDTQYFGPGTRLTVL.

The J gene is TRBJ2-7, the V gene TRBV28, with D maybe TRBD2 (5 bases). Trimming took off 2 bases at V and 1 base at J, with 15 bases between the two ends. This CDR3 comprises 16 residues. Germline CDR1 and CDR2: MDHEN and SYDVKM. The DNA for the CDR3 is TGTGCCAGCAGTTTAGGCGGTAACAGAGGGTCCTACGAGCAGTACTTC. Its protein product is CASSLGGNRGSYEQYF.

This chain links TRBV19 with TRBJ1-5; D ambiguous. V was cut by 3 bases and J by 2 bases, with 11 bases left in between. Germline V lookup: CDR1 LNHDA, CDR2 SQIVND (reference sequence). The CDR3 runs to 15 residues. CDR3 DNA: TGTGCCAGTAGTATTTACGGAGAGGGCAATCAGCCCCAGCATTTT. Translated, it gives CASSIYGEGNQPQHF.

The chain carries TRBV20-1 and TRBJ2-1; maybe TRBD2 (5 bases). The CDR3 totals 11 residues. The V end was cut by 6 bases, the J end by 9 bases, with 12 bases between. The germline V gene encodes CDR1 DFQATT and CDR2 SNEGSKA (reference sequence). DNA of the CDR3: TGCAGTGCGGCTGGACTCACTGAGCAGTTCTTC. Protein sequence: CSAAGLTEQFF.

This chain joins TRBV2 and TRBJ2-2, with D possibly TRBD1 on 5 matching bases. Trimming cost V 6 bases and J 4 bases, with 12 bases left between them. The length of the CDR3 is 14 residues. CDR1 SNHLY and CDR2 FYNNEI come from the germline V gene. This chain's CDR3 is CASRRQGGTGELFF. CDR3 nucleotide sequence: TGTGCCAGCAGGAGGCAGGGTGGCACCGGGGAGCTGTTTTTT.

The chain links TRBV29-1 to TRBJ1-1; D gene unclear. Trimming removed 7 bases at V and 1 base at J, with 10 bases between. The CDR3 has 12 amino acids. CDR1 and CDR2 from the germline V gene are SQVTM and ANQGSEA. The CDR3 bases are TGCAGCGCCCGAGACACGAACACTGAAGCTTTCTTT. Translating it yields CSARDTNTEAFF.

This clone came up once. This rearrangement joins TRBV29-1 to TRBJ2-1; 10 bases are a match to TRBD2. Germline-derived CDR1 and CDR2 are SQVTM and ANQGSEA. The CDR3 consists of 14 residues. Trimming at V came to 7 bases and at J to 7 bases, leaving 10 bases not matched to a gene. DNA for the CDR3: TGCAGCGCCAAGACTAGCGGGTACATTAATGAGCAGTTCTTC. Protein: CSAKTSGYINEQFF.

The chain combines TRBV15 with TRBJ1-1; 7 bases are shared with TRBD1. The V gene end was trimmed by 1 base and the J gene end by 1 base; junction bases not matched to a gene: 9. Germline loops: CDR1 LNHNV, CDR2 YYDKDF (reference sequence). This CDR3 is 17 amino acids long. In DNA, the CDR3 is TGTGCCACCAGCAGAGCGGAAGGGGGCCGAGCGAACACTGAAGCTTTCTTT. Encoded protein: CATSRAEGGRANTEAFF.

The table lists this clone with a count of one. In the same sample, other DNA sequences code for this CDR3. CDR3 sequence (DNA): TGTGCCAGCAGCTTGGGCAGTTACAATGAGCAGTTCTTC. Translated, it gives CASSLGSYNEQFF. The chain combines TRBV7-3 with TRBJ2-1; D not resolved. This CDR3 spans 13 amino acids. Germline V lookup: CDR1 SGHTA, CDR2 FQGTGA. The ends were cut back, 3 bases at V and 4 bases at J, with 7 bases in the middle.

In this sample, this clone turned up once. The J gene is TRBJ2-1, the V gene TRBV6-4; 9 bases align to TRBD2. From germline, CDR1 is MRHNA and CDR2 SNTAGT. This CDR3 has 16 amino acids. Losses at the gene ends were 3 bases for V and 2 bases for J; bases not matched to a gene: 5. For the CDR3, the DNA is TGTGCCAGCAGTGAATTCGGCGGGGGGGCCTACAATGAGCAGTTCTTC. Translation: CASSEFGGGAYNEQFF.

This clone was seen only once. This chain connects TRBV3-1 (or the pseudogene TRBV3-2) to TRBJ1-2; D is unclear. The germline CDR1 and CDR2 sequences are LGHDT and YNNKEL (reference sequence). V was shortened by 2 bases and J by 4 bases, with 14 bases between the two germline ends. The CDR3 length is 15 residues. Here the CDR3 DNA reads TGTGCCAGCAGCCAAACTAACGAGTACACCTATGGCTACACCTTC. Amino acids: CASSQTNEYTYGYTF.

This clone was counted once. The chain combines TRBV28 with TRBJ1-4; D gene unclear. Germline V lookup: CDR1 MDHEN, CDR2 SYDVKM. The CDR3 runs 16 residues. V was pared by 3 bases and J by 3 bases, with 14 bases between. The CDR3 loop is CASSFPLRRANEKLFF. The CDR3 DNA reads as TGTGCCAGCAGTTTCCCTCTCCGGAGAGCTAATGAAAAACTGTTTTTT.